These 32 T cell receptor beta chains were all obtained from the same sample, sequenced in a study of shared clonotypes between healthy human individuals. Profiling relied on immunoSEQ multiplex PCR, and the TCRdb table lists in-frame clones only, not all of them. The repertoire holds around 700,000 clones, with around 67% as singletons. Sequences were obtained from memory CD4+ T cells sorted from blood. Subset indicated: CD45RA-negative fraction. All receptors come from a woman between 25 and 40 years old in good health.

CDR3 in DNA: TGTGCCAGCACCCTTAGCCCCCCGAGCGGCCTGAACACCGGGGAGCTGTTTTTT. Amino acids: CASTLSPPSGLNTGELFF. The V call is TRBV7-6, the J call TRBJ2-2; tentatively, D is TRBD2 (5 bases). Trimming cost V 7 bases and J 1 base, with 22 bases left between them. CDR1 is SGHVS and CDR2 is FNYEAQ in the germline V gene. The CDR3 sequence is 18 residues long.

CDR3 sequence (DNA): TGTGCCAGCAGGGTGACTAGCTCCGAGCAGTTCTTC. Translation: CASRVTSSEQFF. The chain is built from TRBV2 and TRBJ2-1; 7 positions match TRBD2. Germline loops: CDR1 SNHLY, CDR2 FYNNEI. The CDR3 consists of 12 residues. With 6 bases clipped from V and 10 bases from J, the junction kept 6 bases outside the gene matches.

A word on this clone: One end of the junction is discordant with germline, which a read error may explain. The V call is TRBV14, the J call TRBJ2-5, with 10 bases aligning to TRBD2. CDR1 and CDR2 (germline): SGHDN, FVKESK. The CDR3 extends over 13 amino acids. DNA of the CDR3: TGTGCCAGCAGCCAAGCCCCCTTTAGCGGGAGGAACTTC. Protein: CASSQAPFSGRNF.

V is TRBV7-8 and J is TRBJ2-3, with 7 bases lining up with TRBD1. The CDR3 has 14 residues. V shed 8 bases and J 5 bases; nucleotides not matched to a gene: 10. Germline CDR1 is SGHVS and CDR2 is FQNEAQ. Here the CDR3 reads CASGALDREDTQYF. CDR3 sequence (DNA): TGTGCCAGCGGCGCCCTCGACAGGGAAGATACGCAGTATTTT.

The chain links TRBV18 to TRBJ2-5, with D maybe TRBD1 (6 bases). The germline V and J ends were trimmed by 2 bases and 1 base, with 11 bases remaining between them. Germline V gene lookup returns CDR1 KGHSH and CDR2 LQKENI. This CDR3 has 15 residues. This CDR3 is CASSPNPDSQETQYF. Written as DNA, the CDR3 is TGTGCCAGCTCACCAAACCCGGACAGCCAAGAGACCCAGTACTTC.

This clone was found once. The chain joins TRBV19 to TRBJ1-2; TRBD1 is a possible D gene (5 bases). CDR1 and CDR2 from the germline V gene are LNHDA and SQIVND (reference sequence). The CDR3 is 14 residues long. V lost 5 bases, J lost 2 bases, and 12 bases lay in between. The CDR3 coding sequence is TGTGCCAGTAGTCCAGGGCTGCGAAACTATGGCTACACCTTC. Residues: CASSPGLRNYGYTF.

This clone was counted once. The CDR3: CASSLGQPYQPQHF. Here the CDR3 DNA reads TGTGCCAGCAGTTTGGGACAGCCTTATCAGCCCCAGCATTTT. This sequence joins TRBV28 and TRBJ1-5; 7 bases agree with TRBD1. Germline assignment: CDR1 MDHEN and CDR2 SYDVKM. This CDR3 contains 14 residues. The trim removed 3 bases at V and 5 bases at J, leaving 4 bases unmatched.

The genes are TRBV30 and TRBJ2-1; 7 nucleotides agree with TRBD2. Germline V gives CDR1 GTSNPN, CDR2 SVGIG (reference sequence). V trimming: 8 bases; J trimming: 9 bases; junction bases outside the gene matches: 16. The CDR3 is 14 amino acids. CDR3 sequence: CAPPPRREYIEQFF. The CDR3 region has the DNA TGTGCCCCACCCCCCCGGCGGGAGTATATTGAGCAGTTCTTC.

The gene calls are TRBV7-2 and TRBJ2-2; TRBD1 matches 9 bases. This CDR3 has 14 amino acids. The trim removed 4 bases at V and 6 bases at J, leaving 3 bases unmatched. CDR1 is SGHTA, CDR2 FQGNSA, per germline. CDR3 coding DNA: TGTGCCAGCAGCTCGAGACAGGGGGCCGGGGAGCTGTTTTTT. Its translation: CASSSRQGAGELFF.

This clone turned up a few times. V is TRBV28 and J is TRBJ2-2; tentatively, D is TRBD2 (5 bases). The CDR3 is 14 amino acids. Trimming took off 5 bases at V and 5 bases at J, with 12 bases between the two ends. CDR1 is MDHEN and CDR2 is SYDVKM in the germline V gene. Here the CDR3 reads CASSGFRGTGELFF. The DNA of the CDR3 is TGTGCCAGCAGTGGATTTCGCGGGACCGGGGAGCTGTTTTTT.

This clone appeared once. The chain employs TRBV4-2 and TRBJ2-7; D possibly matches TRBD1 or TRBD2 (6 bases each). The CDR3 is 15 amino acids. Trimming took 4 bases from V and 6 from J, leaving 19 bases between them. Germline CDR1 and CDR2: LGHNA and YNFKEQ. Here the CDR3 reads CASSRKQGPGAEQYF. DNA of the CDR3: TGTGCCAGCAGCCGTAAACAGGGTCCGGGGGCCGAGCAGTACTTC.

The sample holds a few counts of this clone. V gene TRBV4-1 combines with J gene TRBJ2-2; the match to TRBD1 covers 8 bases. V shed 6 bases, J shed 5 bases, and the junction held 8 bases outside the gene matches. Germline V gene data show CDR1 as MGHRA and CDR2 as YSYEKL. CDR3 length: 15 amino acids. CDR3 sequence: CASSPGQGLTGELFF. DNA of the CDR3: TGCGCCAGCAGTCCCGGACAGGGCCTTACCGGGGAGCTGTTTTTT.

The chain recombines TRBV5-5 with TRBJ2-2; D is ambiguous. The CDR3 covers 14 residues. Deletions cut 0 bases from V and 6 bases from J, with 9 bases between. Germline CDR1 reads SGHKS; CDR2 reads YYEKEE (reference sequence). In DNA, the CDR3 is TGTGCCAGCAGCTTGGTAGGCGAGGCCGGGGAGCTGTTTTTT. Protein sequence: CASSLVGEAGELFF.

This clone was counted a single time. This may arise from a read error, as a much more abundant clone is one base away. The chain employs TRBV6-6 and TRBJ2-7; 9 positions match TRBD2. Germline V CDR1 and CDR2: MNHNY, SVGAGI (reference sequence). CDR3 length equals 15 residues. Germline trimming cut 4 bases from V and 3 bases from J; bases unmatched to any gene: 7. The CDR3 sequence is CASSFSASGNYEQYF. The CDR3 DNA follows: TGTGCCAGCAGTTTTTCGGCTAGCGGGAACTACGAGCAGTACTTC.

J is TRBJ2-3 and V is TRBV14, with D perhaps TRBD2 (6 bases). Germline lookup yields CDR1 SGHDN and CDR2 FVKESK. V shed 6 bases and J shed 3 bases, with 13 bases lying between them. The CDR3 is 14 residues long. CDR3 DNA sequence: TGTGCCAGCAGGAGACAAGCGGGTACAGATACGCAGTATTTT. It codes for CASRRQAGTDTQYF.

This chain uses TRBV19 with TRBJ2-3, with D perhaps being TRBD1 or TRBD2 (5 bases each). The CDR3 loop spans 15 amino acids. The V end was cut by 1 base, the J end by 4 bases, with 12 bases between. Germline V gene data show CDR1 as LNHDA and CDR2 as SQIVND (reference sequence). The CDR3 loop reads CASSIVRGWSDTQYF. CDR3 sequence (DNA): TGTGCCAGTAGTATAGTCCGGGGCTGGTCAGATACGCAGTATTTT. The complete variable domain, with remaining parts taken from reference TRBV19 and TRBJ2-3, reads DGGITQSPKYLFRKEGQNVTLSCEQNLNHDAMYWYRQDPGQGLRLIYYSQIVNDFQKGDIAEGYSVSREKKESFPLTVTSAQKNPTAFYLCASSIVRGWSDTQYFGPGTRLTVL.

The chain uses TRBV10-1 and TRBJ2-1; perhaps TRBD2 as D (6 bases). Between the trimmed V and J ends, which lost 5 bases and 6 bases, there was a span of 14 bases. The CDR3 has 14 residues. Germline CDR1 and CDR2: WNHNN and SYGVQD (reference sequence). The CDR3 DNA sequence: TGCGCCAGCAGTTCCGACGGGAGATTCAATGAGCAGTTCTTC. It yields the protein CASSSDGRFNEQFF.

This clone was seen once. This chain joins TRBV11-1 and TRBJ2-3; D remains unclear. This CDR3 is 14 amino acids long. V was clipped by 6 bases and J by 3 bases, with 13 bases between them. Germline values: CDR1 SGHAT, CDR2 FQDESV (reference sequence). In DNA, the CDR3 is TGTGCCAGCAGTTTCGCCGCCCAGACAGATACGCAGTATTTT. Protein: CASSFAAQTDTQYF.

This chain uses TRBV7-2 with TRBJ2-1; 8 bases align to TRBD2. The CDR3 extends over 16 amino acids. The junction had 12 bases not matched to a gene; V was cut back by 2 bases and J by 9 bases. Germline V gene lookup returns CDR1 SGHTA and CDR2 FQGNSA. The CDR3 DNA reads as TGTGCCAGCAGCTTATGGTCCAGCGGGAGCGGTGCTGAGCAGTTCTTC. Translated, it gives CASSLWSSGSGAEQFF.

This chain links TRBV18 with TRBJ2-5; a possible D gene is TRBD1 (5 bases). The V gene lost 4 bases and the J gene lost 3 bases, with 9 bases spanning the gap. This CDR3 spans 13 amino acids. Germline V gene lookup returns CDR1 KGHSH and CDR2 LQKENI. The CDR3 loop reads CASSLGREETQYF. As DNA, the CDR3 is TGTGCCAGCTCACTAGGCAGGGAAGAGACCCAGTACTTC.

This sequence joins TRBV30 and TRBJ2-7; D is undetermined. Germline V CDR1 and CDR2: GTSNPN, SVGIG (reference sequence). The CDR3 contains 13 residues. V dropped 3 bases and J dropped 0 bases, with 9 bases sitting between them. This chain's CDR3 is CAWRQTSSYEQYF. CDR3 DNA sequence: TGTGCCTGGAGGCAGACCAGCTCCTACGAGCAGTACTTC.

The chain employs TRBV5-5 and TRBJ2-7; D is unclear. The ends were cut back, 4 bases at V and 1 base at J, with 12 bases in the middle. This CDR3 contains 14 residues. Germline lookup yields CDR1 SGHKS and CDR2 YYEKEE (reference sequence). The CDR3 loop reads CASSLFRRSYEQYF. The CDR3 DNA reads TGTGCCAGCAGCCTATTTCGGAGATCCTACGAGCAGTACTTC.

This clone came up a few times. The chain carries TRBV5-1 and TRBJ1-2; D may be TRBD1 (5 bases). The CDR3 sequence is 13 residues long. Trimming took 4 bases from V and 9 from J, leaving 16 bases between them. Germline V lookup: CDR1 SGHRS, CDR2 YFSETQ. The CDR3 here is CASSPRPEGSYTF. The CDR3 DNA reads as TGCGCCAGCAGCCCAAGGCCCGAGGGGAGCTACACCTTC.

DNA for the CDR3: TGCAGCGTCATATTATCTGGGACAGGGGGCTTTGCTGGGGCCAACGTCCTGACTTTC. Its protein is CSVILSGTGGFAGANVLTF. The chain carries TRBV29-1 and TRBJ2-6; 12 bases fit TRBD1. Unmatched junction bases numbered 14, after V lost 6 bases and J lost 2 bases. CDR3 length: 19 amino acids. The germline CDR1 and CDR2 sequences are SQVTM and ANQGSEA.

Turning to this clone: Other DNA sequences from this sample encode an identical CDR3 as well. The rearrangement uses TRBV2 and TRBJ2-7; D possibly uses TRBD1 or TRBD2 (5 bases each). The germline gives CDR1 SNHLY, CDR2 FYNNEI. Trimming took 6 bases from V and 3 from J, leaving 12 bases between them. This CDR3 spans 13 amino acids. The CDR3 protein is CASSGDRGYEQYF. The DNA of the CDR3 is TGTGCCAGCAGCGGGGACCGGGGCTACGAGCAGTACTTC. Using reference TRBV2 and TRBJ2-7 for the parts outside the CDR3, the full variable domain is EPEVTQTPSHQVTQMGQEVILRCVPISNHLYFYWYRQILGQKVEFLVSFYNNEISEKSEIFDDQFSVERPDGSNFTLKIRSTKLEDSAMYFCASSGDRGYEQYFGPGTRLTVT.

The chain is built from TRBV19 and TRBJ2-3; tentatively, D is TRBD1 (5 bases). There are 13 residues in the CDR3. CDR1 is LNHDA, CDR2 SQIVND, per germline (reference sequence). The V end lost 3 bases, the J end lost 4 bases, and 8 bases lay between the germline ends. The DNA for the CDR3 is TGTGCCAGTAGTATGGCCAGGGCAGATACGCAGTATTTT. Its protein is CASSMARADTQYF.

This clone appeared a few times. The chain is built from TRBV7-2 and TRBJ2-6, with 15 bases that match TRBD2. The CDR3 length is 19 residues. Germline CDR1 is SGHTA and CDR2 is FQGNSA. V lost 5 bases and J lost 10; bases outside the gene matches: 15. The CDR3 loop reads CASSKGLAGGTAIMNVLTF. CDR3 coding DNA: TGTGCCAGCAGCAAGGGACTAGCGGGAGGCACCGCGATAATGAACGTCCTGACTTTC.

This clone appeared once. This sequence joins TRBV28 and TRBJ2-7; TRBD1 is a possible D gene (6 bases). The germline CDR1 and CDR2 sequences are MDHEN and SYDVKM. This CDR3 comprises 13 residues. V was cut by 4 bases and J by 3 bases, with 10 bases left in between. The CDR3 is CASSSDSLYEQYF. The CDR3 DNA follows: TGTGCCAGCAGTTCGGACAGCCTCTACGAGCAGTACTTC.

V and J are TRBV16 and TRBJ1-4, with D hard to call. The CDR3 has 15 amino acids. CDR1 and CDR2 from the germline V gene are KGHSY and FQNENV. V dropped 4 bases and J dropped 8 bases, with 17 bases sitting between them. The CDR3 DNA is TGTGCCAGCAGCCTACGAGGAGGGTCGTTGGAAAAACTGTTTTTT. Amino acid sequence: CASSLRGGSLEKLFF.

Written as DNA, the CDR3 is TGTGCCAGCAGCTTAACAGGCGACTGGGCGAACACCGGGGAGCTGTTTTTT. Translating it yields CASSLTGDWANTGELFF. The rearrangement joins TRBV7-9 to TRBJ2-2, with a possible D match to TRBD1 (5 bases). Between the trimmed V and J ends, which lost 2 bases and 0 bases, there was a span of 13 bases. This CDR3 spans 17 amino acids. Germline lookup yields CDR1 SEHNR and CDR2 FQNEAQ (reference sequence).

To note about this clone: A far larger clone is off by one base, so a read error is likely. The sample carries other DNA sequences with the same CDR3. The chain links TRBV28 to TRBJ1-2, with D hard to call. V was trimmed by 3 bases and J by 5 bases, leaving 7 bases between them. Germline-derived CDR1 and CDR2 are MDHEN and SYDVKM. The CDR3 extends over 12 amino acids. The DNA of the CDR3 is TGTGCCAGCAGTTTGCGGGGATATGGCTACACCTTC. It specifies CASSLRGYGYTF.

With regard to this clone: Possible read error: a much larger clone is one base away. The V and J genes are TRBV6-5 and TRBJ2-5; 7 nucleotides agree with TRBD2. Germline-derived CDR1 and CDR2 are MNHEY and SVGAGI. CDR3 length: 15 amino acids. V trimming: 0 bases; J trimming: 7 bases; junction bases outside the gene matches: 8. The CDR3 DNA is TGTGCCAGCAGTTACTCGAACCTAGCGGAAGGGACCCAGTACTTC. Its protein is CASSYSNLAEGTQYF.